The clone carrying this T cell receptor (beta chain) was counted at least ten times. This CDR3 region has 18 residues. CDR1 and CDR2 from the germline V gene are LGHDT and YNNKEL (reference sequence). With 6 bases clipped from V and 1 base from J, the junction kept 9 bases outside the gene matches. These data are taken from a study of T-cell reconstitution after alpha-beta-depleted transplantation in children. Preparation of the TCRbeta library was carried out with unique molecular identifiers. TCRdb re-called the PCR reads through MiXCR, storing one row per CDR3 protein. There are roughly 350,000 distinct CDR3 sequences in the sample; about a tenth occur only once, and 2% to 2.5% lies in the top ten.

The sequenced sample was PBMCs from the stem cell graft donor, obtained from the stem cell graft. This receptor was obtained from a human donor who donated a stem cell graft to a child with acute lymphoblastic leukemia. The gene calls are TRBV3-1 and TRBJ2-3, with 14 bases matching TRBD2. This CDR3 reads CASSFGTSGSGGTDTQYF. The CDR3, as DNA: TGTGCCAGCAGTTTTGGGACTAGCGGGAGTGGTGGCACAGATACGCAGTATTTT.